This TCR beta chain is drawn from a study of T cell changes during pregnancy in multiple sclerosis. CDR1 and CDR2 from the germline V gene are ENHRY and SYGVKD. The CDR3 totals 15 residues. With 0 bases removed from V and 3 bases from J, the gap between germline ends came to 11 bases. Method: immunoSEQ multiplex PCR; TCRdb's copy keeps in-frame clones and lacks some. The repertoire consists of some 40,000 clones, with just over 90% occurring once and the leading ten covering 0.35% to 0.5%. This clone was observed a single time. The starting material was CD4+ T cells from peripheral blood mononuclear cells, obtained in the first trimester of pregnancy. The chain couples TRBV10-3 to TRBJ1-1, with D possibly being TRBD1 (5 bases). The receptor's source is a female donor with multiple sclerosis, enrolled in a pregnancy study. CDR3 sequence: CAISESGGAYTEAFF. CDR3 DNA: TGTGCCATCAGTGAGTCGGGCGGGGCGTACACTGAAGCTTTCTTT.